The 12 T cell receptor beta chains below were found in one sample sequenced in a study of CD8 T cells in ankylosing spondylitis. No antigens are known for them. One entry per CDR3 protein results from TCRdb running MiXCR on the 5' RACE reads. Of fewer than 500,000 distinct CDR3 sequences listed, 25% to 30% are singletons. General study points: Apparently characteristic of ankylosing spondylitis blood was a TCR beta motif (eight highly homologous variants).

Sequencing was performed on blood, either unsorted or a sorted T cell fraction (not recorded which). The receptors shown here come from a male donor with ankylosing spondylitis.

The chain couples TRBV20-1 to TRBJ2-3, with 13 bases that match TRBD2. The CDR3 is 15 residues long. Per germline, CDR1 DFQATT and CDR2 SNEGSKA (reference sequence). V shed 5 bases and J 6 bases; nucleotides not matched to a gene: 8. The CDR3 DNA follows: TGCAGTGCTTTACTAGCGGGAGGGCGGGCGGATACGCAGTATTTT. It is translated as CSALLAGGRADTQYF.

The chain couples TRBV14 to TRBJ2-1, with TRBD2 matching over 9 bases. This CDR3 region has 13 residues. V gave up 6 bases and J gave up 7 bases; unmatched junction bases: 4. CDR1 and CDR2 (germline): SGHDN, FVKESK. The CDR3 sequence: CASRAGGSNEQFF. CDR3 in DNA: TGTGCCAGCAGAGCGGGAGGTTCAAATGAGCAGTTCTTC.

The sample holds a few counts of this clonotype. V gene TRBV20-1 combines with J gene TRBJ2-1; 10 nucleotides line up with TRBD2. Germline CDR1 and CDR2: DFQATT and SNEGSKA (reference sequence). There are 15 residues in the CDR3. V shed 5 bases and J 0 bases; nucleotides not matched to a gene: 4. The CDR3 region has the DNA TGCAGTGCTGCCTCTAGCGGGAGCTCCTACAATGAGCAGTTCTTC. Its protein is CSAASSGSSYNEQFF.

CDR3 loop: CASSPNRWNTEAFF. CDR3 bases: TGTGCCAGCAGCCCGAATCGGTGGAACACTGAAGCTTTCTTT. The rearrangement joins TRBV6-1 to TRBJ1-1; D not resolved. CDR3 size: 14 residues. Deletions cut 6 bases from V and 1 base from J, with 12 bases between. Germline assignment: CDR1 MNHNS and CDR2 SASEGT.

This clonotype has more than one count but fewer than ten. The CDR3 nucleotides read TGTGCCAGCAGACAATGGACAGGTCTTTCACCCCTCCACTTT. Translating it yields CASRQWTGLSPLHF. The chain employs TRBV6-1 and TRBJ1-6; 7 nucleotides line up with TRBD1. Germline CDR1 MNHNS, CDR2 SASEGT. This CDR3 contains 14 residues. The ends lost 6 bases at V and 9 bases at J; junction bases unmatched: 8.

The CDR3 DNA follows: TGCAGCGTTGTTCCCTGGGACAGGCGCACAGATACGCAGTATTTT. Translation: CSVVPWDRRTDTQYF. This chain connects TRBV29-1 to TRBJ2-3, with 8 bases that match TRBD1. The ends lost 4 bases at V and 1 base at J; junction bases unmatched: 7. From germline, CDR1 is SQVTM and CDR2 ANQGSEA. The CDR3 contains 15 residues.

This clonotype was picked up a small number of times. The chain couples TRBV29-1 to TRBJ1-1, with a weak D call TRBD1 (6 bases). V shed 7 bases and J shed 5 bases, with 17 bases lying between them. The germline V gene encodes CDR1 SQVTM and CDR2 ANQGSEA. The CDR3 extends over 13 amino acids. The CDR3 spells CSGRDTRGTEAFF. In DNA form, the CDR3 reads TGCAGCGGGCGGGACACCAGAGGGACTGAAGCTTTCTTT. Complete variable domain (other parts from reference TRBV29-1 and TRBJ1-1): SAVISQKPSRDICQRGTSLTIQCQVDSQVTMMFWYRQQPGQSLTLIATANQGSEATYESGFVIDKFPISRPNLTFSTLTVSNMSPEDSSIYLCSGRDTRGTEAFFGQGTRLTVV.

This clonotype was observed a handful of times. V usage is TRBV27 and J usage is TRBJ1-5, with D uncertain. Trimming took off 2 bases at V and 3 bases at J, with 8 bases between the two ends. Germline CDR1 reads MNHEY; CDR2 reads SMNVEV (reference sequence). CDR3 length: 14 residues. As DNA, the CDR3 is TGTGCCAGCAGTTTACCGGGAGACAATCAGCCCCAGCATTTT. Translation gives CASSLPGDNQPQHF.

This clonotype was recorded a few times. The chain combines TRBV12-3 or TRBV12-4 with TRBJ2-2; D is unresolved. Trimming pared 5 bases from V and 4 bases from J, leaving 11 bases between. The CDR3 has 14 amino acids. CDR3 in DNA: TGTGCCAGCAGTCAAGGGTTCGGCACCGGGGAGCTGTTTTTT. It codes for CASSQGFGTGELFF.

The sample holds a few counts of this clonotype. The rearrangement links TRBV24-1 to TRBJ2-2; unclear D gene. CDR3 length: 16 residues. V lost 7 bases, J lost 4 bases, and 18 bases lay in between. Germline CDR1 KGHDR, CDR2 SFDVKD. CDR3 nucleotides: TGTGCCACCAGCCCCAGGTCCAGGTCTAGCACCGGGGAGCTGTTTTTT. This gives the protein CATSPRSRSSTGELFF.

Only a few counts were recorded for this clonotype. The chain uses TRBV30 and TRBJ2-2; D is unresolved. V lost 1 base and J 6 bases, leaving 6 bases between the germline ends. This CDR3 comprises 12 residues. Germline CDR1 and CDR2: GTSNPN and SVGIG (reference sequence). The CDR3 spells CAWSAESGELFF. In DNA form, the CDR3 reads TGTGCCTGGAGTGCCGAATCCGGGGAGCTGTTTTTT.

This clonotype has more than one count but fewer than ten. The chain combines TRBV7-8 with TRBJ1-2, with unresolved D. Germline loops: CDR1 SGHVS, CDR2 FQNEAQ. The V end was cut by 3 bases, the J end by 0 bases, with 5 bases between. The CDR3 is 13 amino acids. The CDR3 sequence is CASSFDPNYGYTF. Here the CDR3 DNA reads TGTGCCAGCAGCTTCGACCCTAACTATGGCTACACCTTC.